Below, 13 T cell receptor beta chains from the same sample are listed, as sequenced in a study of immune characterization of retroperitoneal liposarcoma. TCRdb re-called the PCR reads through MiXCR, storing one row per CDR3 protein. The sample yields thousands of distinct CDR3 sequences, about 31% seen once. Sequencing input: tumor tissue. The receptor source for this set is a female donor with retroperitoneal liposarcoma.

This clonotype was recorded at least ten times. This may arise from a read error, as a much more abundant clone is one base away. CDR3 DNA: TGTGCCAGCAGTTCAGGCGGTAGCGGGAGCGTCTACGAGCAGTTCTTC. Translating it yields CASSSGGSGSVYEQFF. V usage is TRBV27 and J usage is TRBJ2-1, with TRBD2 matching 9 bases. The CDR3 contains 16 residues. Germline CDR1 MNHEY, CDR2 SMNVEV (reference sequence). J lost 10 bases, V lost 4 bases, and 14 bases had no gene match.

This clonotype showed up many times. CDR3 in DNA: TGTGCCAGCAGTTTATCACAGGGACAAGAGACCCAGTACTTC. Translation: CASSLSQGQETQYF. V is TRBV27 and J is TRBJ2-5; D might be TRBD1 (6 bases). The CDR3 runs 14 residues. From germline, CDR1 is MNHEY and CDR2 SMNVEV (reference sequence). V shed 0 bases and J shed 2 bases, with 7 bases lying between them.

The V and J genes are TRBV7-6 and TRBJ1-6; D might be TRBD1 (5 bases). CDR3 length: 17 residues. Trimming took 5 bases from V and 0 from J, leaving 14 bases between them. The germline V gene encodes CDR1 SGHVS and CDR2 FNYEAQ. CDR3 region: CASSAGTAFSYNSPLHF. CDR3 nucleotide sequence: TGTGCCAGCAGCGCGGGGACCGCATTCTCCTATAATTCACCCCTCCACTTT.

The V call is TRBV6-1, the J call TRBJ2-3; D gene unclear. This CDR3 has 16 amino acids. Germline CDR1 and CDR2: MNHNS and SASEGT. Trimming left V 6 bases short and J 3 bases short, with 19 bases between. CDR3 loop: CASRLGAVPPTDTQYF. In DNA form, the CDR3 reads TGTGCCAGCAGGTTAGGCGCAGTCCCCCCAACAGATACGCAGTATTTT.

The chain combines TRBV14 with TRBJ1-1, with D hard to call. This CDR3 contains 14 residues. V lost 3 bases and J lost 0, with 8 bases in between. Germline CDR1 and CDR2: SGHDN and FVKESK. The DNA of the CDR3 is TGTGCCAGCAGCCATCCAGCTATGAACACTGAAGCTTTCTTT. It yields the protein CASSHPAMNTEAFF. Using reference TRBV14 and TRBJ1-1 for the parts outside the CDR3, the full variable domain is EAGVTQFPSHSVIEKGQTVTLRCDPISGHDNLYWYRRVMGKEIKFLLHFVKESKQDESGMPNNRFLAERTGGTYSTLKVQPAELEDSGVYFCASSHPAMNTEAFFGQGTRLTVV.

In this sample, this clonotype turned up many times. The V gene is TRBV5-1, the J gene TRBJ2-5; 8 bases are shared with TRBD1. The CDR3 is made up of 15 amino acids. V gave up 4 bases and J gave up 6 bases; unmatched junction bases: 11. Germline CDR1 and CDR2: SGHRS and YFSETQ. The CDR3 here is CASSLTTGEEQTQYF. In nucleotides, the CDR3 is TGCGCCAGCAGCCTCACGACAGGGGAGGAACAGACCCAGTACTTC.

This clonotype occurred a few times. The CDR3 spells CASSYLSPQRTYNEQFF. In nucleotides, the CDR3 is TGTGCCAGCAGTTACCTCTCCCCTCAGCGCACCTACAATGAGCAGTTCTTC. The V call is TRBV6-2 or TRBV6-3, the J call TRBJ2-1; D unresolved. CDR1 is MNHEY and CDR2 is SVGEGT in the germline V gene. CDR3 size: 17 residues. Trimming removed 2 bases at V and 2 bases at J, with 16 bases between.

The CDR3: CASSPLGRSTYNEQFF. CDR3 DNA sequence: TGTGCCAGCAGCCCCCTAGGGCGTTCCACCTACAATGAGCAGTTCTTC. The V and J genes are TRBV14 and TRBJ2-1; D ambiguous. There are 16 residues in the CDR3. Trimming took 4 bases from V and 2 from J, leaving 15 bases between them. Germline CDR1 is SGHDN and CDR2 is FVKESK.

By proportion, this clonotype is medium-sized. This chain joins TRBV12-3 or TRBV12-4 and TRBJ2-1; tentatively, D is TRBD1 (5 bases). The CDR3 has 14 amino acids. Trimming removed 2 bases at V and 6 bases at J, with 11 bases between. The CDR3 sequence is CASSLQGIGNEQFF. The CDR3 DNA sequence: TGTGCCAGCAGTTTACAGGGAATCGGCAATGAGCAGTTCTTC.

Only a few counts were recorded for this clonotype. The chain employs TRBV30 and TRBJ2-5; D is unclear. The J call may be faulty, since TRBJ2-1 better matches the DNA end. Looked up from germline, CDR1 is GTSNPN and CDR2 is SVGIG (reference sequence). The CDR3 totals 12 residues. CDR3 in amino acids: CAWSVVGNEQFF. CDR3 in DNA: TGTGCCTGGAGTGTTGTCGGGAATGAGCAGTTCTTC.

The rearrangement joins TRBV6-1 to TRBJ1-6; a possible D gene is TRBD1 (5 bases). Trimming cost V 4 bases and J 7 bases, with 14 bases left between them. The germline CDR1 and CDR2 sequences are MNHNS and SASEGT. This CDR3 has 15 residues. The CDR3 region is CASSGGLDFNSPLHF. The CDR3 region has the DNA TGTGCCAGCAGTGGGGGACTAGACTTCAATTCACCCCTCCACTTT.

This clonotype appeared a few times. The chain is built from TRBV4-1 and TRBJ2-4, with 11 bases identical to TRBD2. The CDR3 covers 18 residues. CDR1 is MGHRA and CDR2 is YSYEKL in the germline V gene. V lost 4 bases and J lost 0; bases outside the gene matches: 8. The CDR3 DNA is TGCGCCAGCAGCCTCACTAGCGGGAGCGAAGTAGCCAAAAACATTCAGTACTTC. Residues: CASSLTSGSEVAKNIQYF.

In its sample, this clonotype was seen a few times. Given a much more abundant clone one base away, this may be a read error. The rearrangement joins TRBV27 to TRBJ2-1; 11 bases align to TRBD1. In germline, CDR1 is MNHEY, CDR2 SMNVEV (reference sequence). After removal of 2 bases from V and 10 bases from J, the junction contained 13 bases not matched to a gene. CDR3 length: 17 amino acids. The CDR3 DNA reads TGTGCCAGCAGTTTAAAGTCCCCCAGGACAGGGGGCTACGAGCAGTTCTTC. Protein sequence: CASSLKSPRTGGYEQFF.